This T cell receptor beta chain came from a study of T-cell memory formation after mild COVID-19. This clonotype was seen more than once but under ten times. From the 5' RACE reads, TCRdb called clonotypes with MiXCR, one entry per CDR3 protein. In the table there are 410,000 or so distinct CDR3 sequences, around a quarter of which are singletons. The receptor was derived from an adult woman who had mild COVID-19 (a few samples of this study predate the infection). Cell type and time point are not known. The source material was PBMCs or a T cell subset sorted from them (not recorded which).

Here the CDR3 DNA reads TGTGCCAGCAGCCAAGTCGCGGGGGCCTTGATAGATACGCAGTATTTT. Translation: CASSQVAGALIDTQYF. The gene calls are TRBV3-1 and TRBJ2-3; tentative D call: TRBD2 (7 bases). Germline assignment: CDR1 LGHDT and CDR2 YNNKEL (reference sequence). V was cut by 1 base and J by 5 bases, with 16 bases left in between. This CDR3 is built from 16 residues.